The sequence of this TCR beta chain was determined in a study of regulatory T cells in long-lasting Graves disease (TCRdb year 2021). For the study in its entirety: Persistent Graves' disease meant more than 5 years of antithyroid drug treatment with TSH receptor autoantibodies that stayed positive. The study took place in China and was registered as a clinical trial. On average, persistent Graves' disease patients in the clinical cohort had been on antithyroid drugs for approximately ten years. TCR sequencing covered about 13 persistent and approximately 20 newly diagnosed Graves' disease patients, around 35 samples in total. Peripheral blood TCR sequencing and RNA sequencing compared persistent Graves' disease patients with newly diagnosed Graves' disease patients.

The label giving this sample's time point can be read as: persistent/refractory GD, antithyroid drugs over 5 years with positive TRAb. For both TCR sequencing and RNA sequencing, RNA was extracted from PBMCs using TRIzol. The diagnosis of Graves' disease was made according to American Thyroid Association guidelines. The patients came from an endocrinology department in Xi'an, China. Each patient gave about 8.1 milliliters of peripheral blood, collected in an EDTA anticoagulant tube. Ficoll Paque Plus density gradient separation was used to isolate PBMCs, and no further T cell sorting was performed. An Agilent 2100 Bioanalyzer and agarose gel were used to check RNA quality, while a NanoDrop 2000 measured RNA concentration. What the study reported, not specific to this receptor: Peripheral blood alone was examined, since thyroid tissue, which constituted the primary lesion, could not be accessed. More public clonotypes were shared among persistent patients (about 2,800) than among newly diagnosed patients (approximately 930). Sequencing and analysis were restricted to the TCR beta chain. The authors acknowledged the small sample size as a limitation that may reduce accuracy. Persistent disease showed preferential use of TRBV28, TRBJ1-2 and TRBJ2-5, whereas newly diagnosed disease favored TRBV20-1 and TRBJ2-1. Compared with newly diagnosed patients, patients with persistent Graves' disease had lower TCR Shannon entropy and fewer highly expanded clones, which suggests clonal expansion.

Points on this clonotype: Its antigen is not yet known. Per-nucleotide qualities are absent, and no much larger clonotype sits a single base away.

The library was generated by multiplex PCR. TCRdb lists the instrument as Illumina HiSeq 4000. TCR beta libraries were built with iRepertoire HTBI primers and Arm-PCR amplification of CDR3 regions. Gel purification was performed on PCR products prior to sequencing. The authors' analysis ran thus. Across samples, 60 to 70 TRBV and approximately 15 TRBJ segments were identified and used for gene usage analysis of CDR3 amino acid clonotypes. COPE and FqMerger were used to merge filtered high-quality paired reads into contigs. BLAST was used to align contigs to IMGT TRBV, TRBD and TRBJ reference genes, and CDR3 was defined according to IMGT. Clonotypes above 0.1% frequency were classified as highly expanded clones. Shannon entropy was used to measure repertoire diversity, and the Gini coefficient was used to measure V-J evenness. Clonotypes shared by more than one individual were considered public. TCRdb reanalyzed the raw reads on its own, using fastp at Q25 for trimming and MiXCR for clone calling, and kept in-frame beta chains. Records with the same CDR3 protein are collapsed into one entry carrying the most frequent genes and DNA. The V and J calls and clone size are TCRdb's, not the authors'. The sample includes roughly 400,000 distinct CDR3 sequences, with around 20% observed a single time. The ten largest account for roughly 20% of the sample.

V loses 6 bases of germline sequence and J loses 5 bases, and the interval between the two ends is 13 bases. From the germline V gene, CDR1 is SQVTM and CDR2 is ANQGSEA. From its cysteine to its phenylalanine, the CDR3 spans 12 amino acids. CDR3 DNA only is kept here, 36 bases in frame from base 1. The chain is encoded by TRBV29-1 joined to TRBJ1-1; tentative D gene TRBD1, with 5 bases matching. The TCR originated in a female donor with Graves disease. The sequenced sample was peripheral blood mononuclear cells (PBMCs), obtained when the disease was refractory, from a patient treated with antithyroid drugs. Here is the DNA: TGCAGCGTCGTGGGGGGACGAACTGAAGCTTTCTTT. The encoded protein is CSVVGGRTEAFF.